This TCR beta chain was captured by sequencing in a study of cytomegalovirus exposure and HLA in healthy donors. A word on this clone: Its antigen remains unknown.

Unmatched junction bases numbered 9, after V lost 4 bases and J lost 4 bases. Germline V gene data show CDR1 as LNHDA and CDR2 as SQIVND (reference sequence). This CDR3 is built from 15 residues. Repertoires were generated with immunoSEQ multiplex PCR, while TCRdb's copy carries only in-frame clones and drops some. The data show under 80,000 clones, about 93% seen once. Notes on the study in general: In vitro testing confirmed a few CMV-associated chains as specific for CMV antigens. Clusters of TCRs from the first cohort tended to co-occur in the roughly 120 validation repertoires (as a later analysis found). Usually a TCR sequence was rare, but some public TCRs were found in many donors. Investigators reported 150 to 200 TCR beta chains as tied to cytomegalovirus.

This sequence joins TRBV19 and TRBJ1-2, with TRBD1 matching over 7 bases. The source of this sequence is a woman aged 18-35 years in good health and CMV-seronegative. The sequenced sample was PBMCs. The DNA for the CDR3 is TGTGCCAGTAGTACGGACCGGACAGGTAGCTATGGCTACACCTTC. This sequence encodes CASSTDRTGSYGYTF.